The 3 T cell receptor beta chains below all came from one sample that was sequenced in a study of OX40 agonist ivuxolimab in advanced cancers. Produced via immunoSEQ multiplex PCR; TCRdb's table is partial and in-frame only. The sample consists of tens of thousands of clones, approximately 91% of them appearing once. Sequencing used CD4+ or CD8+ T cells sorted from blood, obtained in a trial of the OX40 agonist ivuxolimab. All receptors derive from an adult with an advanced solid tumor such as melanoma, head and neck, liver or kidney cancer.

CDR3 sequence reads: CASRRTGGNQPQHF. As DNA, the CDR3 is TGTGCCAGCAGGAGGACAGGAGGCAATCAGCCCCAGCATTTT. The chain has TRBV28 and TRBJ1-5; 7 nucleotides align to TRBD1. This CDR3 is 14 amino acids long. J lost 2 bases, V lost 6 bases, and 4 bases had no gene match. Germline V CDR1 and CDR2: MDHEN, SYDVKM.

V usage is TRBV19 and J usage is TRBJ1-4; no reliable D call. V lost 2 bases and J lost 3, with 13 bases in between. CDR1 is LNHDA, CDR2 SQIVND, per germline (reference sequence). CDR3 length: 16 residues. The CDR3 region has the DNA TGTGCCAGTAGTATAAGCCGGGTCGGAGCTAATGAAAAACTGTTTTTT. Translation gives CASSISRVGANEKLFF.

The CDR3 loop reads CASSEKETGTEAFF. CDR3 sequence (DNA): TGTGCCAGCAGTGAGAAGGAGACGGGTACTGAAGCTTTCTTT. This chain connects TRBV6-4 to TRBJ1-1; D is unclear. Germline loops: CDR1 MRHNA, CDR2 SNTAGT. The CDR3 has 14 amino acids. V was pared by 3 bases and J by 5 bases, with 13 bases between.